One and the same sample provided the 13 T cell receptor beta chains below, sequenced in a study of identical twins. MiXCR, applied by TCRdb to the 5' RACE reads, yields one record per CDR3 protein. The sample has under 300,000 distinct CDR3 sequences; about 14% are singletons. The sequenced material came from memory (CD45RO+) T cells sorted from blood. These receptors were taken from a woman aged 18-35 years in good health.

This clonotype was seen at least ten times. The V call is TRBV12-3 or TRBV12-4, the J call TRBJ2-7, with 12 bases aligning to TRBD2. This CDR3 is 16 amino acids long. With 6 bases clipped from V and 3 bases from J, the junction kept 9 bases outside the gene matches. The CDR3, as DNA: TGTGCCAGCAGCCCCTCTAGCGGGGGGGCCTACTACGAGCAGTACTTC. Residues: CASSPSSGGAYYEQYF.

This clonotype was seen only a few times. The V gene is TRBV20-1, the J gene TRBJ2-1; weak D call: TRBD2 (5 bases). V dropped 4 bases and J dropped 0 bases, with 10 bases sitting between them. The CDR3 loop spans 14 amino acids. CDR1 DFQATT and CDR2 SNEGSKA come from the germline V gene (reference sequence). The CDR3 is CSANSVRSYNEQFF. In DNA form, the CDR3 reads TGCAGTGCTAATAGCGTACGCTCCTACAATGAGCAGTTCTTC.

The rearrangement uses TRBV25-1 and TRBJ1-2, with D unclear. CDR3 length equals 13 residues. V was trimmed by 3 bases and J by 3 bases, leaving 8 bases between them. Germline lookup yields CDR1 MGHDK and CDR2 SYGVNS. The CDR3 region has the DNA TGTGCCAGCAGTGACCTCGCAGACTATGGCTACACCTTC. Translating gives CASSDLADYGYTF.

The gene calls are TRBV6-2 or TRBV6-3 and TRBJ2-1, with D unclear. CDR1 MNHEY and CDR2 SVGEGT come from the germline V gene. CDR3 size: 12 residues. V was pared by 6 bases and J by 12 bases, with 15 bases between. CDR3 region: CASRSDTARQFF. The DNA for the CDR3 is TGTGCCAGCAGATCGGATACCGCTAGGCAGTTCTTC.

This clonotype was seen more than once but under ten times. Here the CDR3 DNA reads TGTGCCACCAGCCTGGGACAGGGGATCACCGGGGAGCTGTTTTTT. Protein sequence: CATSLGQGITGELFF. The chain employs TRBV15 and TRBJ2-2; TRBD1 matches 10 bases. CDR1 is LNHNV and CDR2 is YYDKDF in the germline V gene (reference sequence). This CDR3 region has 15 residues. With V trimmed by 5 bases and J by 4 bases, 4 bases remained unmatched.

The V and J genes are TRBV3-1 and TRBJ2-1; 10 bases are a match to TRBD2. The germline V gene has CDR1 LGHDT and CDR2 YNNKEL (reference sequence). The V segment lost 8 bases and the J segment 7 bases; nucleotides outside the gene matches: 8. The CDR3 runs 14 residues. CDR3 sequence (DNA): TGTGCCAGCCCGGCGGGACTAGCGAGGAATGAGCAGTTCTTC. Translated, it gives CASPAGLARNEQFF.

This clonotype was detected only a few times. The chain carries TRBV24-1 and TRBJ2-3, with D unclear. This CDR3 region has 12 residues. V was shortened by 9 bases and J by 0 bases, with 6 bases between the two germline ends. CDR1 and CDR2 (germline): KGHDR, SFDVKD. The CDR3 loop is CATGESTDTQYF. The CDR3 DNA sequence: TGTGCCACCGGAGAAAGCACAGATACGCAGTATTTT.

The V and J genes are TRBV5-1 and TRBJ2-5; 8 nucleotides line up with TRBD2. The CDR3 consists of 18 residues. V trimming: 0 bases; J trimming: 6 bases; junction bases outside the gene matches: 16. CDR1 and CDR2 from the germline V gene are SGHRS and YFSETQ. Here the CDR3 reads CASSLERGGPAGVKTQYF. CDR3 coding DNA: TGCGCCAGCAGCTTGGAACGTGGCGGGCCAGCGGGAGTGAAGACCCAGTACTTC.

In this sample, this clonotype turned up a few times. The chain carries TRBV3-1 and TRBJ2-5; D gene ambiguous. CDR1 and CDR2 (germline): LGHDT, YNNKEL (reference sequence). This CDR3 has 13 residues. V was shortened by 4 bases and J by 3 bases, with 9 bases between the two germline ends. Here the CDR3 DNA reads TGTGCCAGCAGCCTCCGCCCAAAAGAGACCCAGTACTTC. It translates to CASSLRPKETQYF.

This clonotype was seen only a few times. The gene calls are TRBV12-5 and TRBJ2-3; D is uncertain. The germline V and J ends were trimmed by 5 bases and 11 bases, with 8 bases remaining between them. CDR1 and CDR2 (germline): LGHNT, FRNRAP. The CDR3 is made up of 10 amino acids. The CDR3 sequence: CASGPPRQYF. In DNA form, the CDR3 reads TGTGCTAGTGGTCCGCCCAGGCAGTATTTT. Full variable domain (remainder filled in from reference TRBV12-5 and TRBJ2-3): DARVTQTPRHKVTEMGQEVTMRCQPILGHNTVFWYRQTMMQGLELLAYFRNRAPLDDSGMPKDRFSAEMPDATLATLKIQPSEPRDSAVYFCASGPPRQYFGPGTRLTVL.

CDR3: CASSPSPPPVAYEQYF. The CDR3 nucleotides are TGCGCCAGCAGCCCGTCTCCCCCGCCCGTCGCCTACGAGCAGTACTTC. The V and J genes are TRBV5-1 and TRBJ2-7, with unresolved D. The CDR3 runs 16 residues. The germline V gene has CDR1 SGHRS and CDR2 YFSETQ. Trimming took 4 bases from V and 2 from J, leaving 19 bases between them.

This chain uses TRBV6-4 with TRBJ2-1, with D unresolved. Per the germline V gene, CDR1 is MRHNA and CDR2 is SNTAGT. The CDR3 length is 13 residues. Trimming removed 4 bases from V and 5 bases from J, with 9 bases in between. The CDR3 loop reads CASSVEVNNEQFF. The CDR3 region has the DNA TGTGCCAGCAGTGTTGAGGTAAACAATGAGCAGTTCTTC.

The chain employs TRBV9 and TRBJ2-5; 7 bases fit TRBD2. There are 14 residues in the CDR3. Germline loops: CDR1 SGDLS, CDR2 YYNGEE. The J segment lost 4 bases and the V segment lost 4 bases, leaving 7 bases of the junction unmatched. The CDR3 nucleotides are TGTGCCAGCAGCCCCGGGGCTAGCGGAGAGACCCAGTACTTC. This sequence encodes CASSPGASGETQYF.